These 21 T cell receptor beta chains originate from one sample sequenced in a study of shared clonotypes between healthy human individuals. The method was immunoSEQ multiplex PCR; TCRdb's version includes in-frame clones alone and lacks a portion of them. The sample lists roughly 2,500,000 clones; 90% to 95% were seen once. Material for sequencing was naive CD4+ T cells from PBMCs. Subset reported: CD45RA+ positively selected. These receptors were taken from a man aged 18 to 29 in good health. Some clones in this sample may be carry-over from other donors' samples.

About this clone: Other DNA sequences in the same sample also yield this CDR3. The V and J genes are TRBV30 and TRBJ1-4, with D perhaps matching TRBD1 (6 bases). This CDR3 comprises 15 residues. Trimming took 1 base from V and 2 from J, leaving 11 bases between them. The V gene's germline CDR1 is GTSNPN and CDR2 SVGIG (reference sequence). The CDR3 region has the DNA TGTGCCTGGAGTGACACAGGGAGCACTAATGAAAAACTGTTTTTT. It encodes CAWSDTGSTNEKLFF.

This clone was observed a single time. This sequence joins TRBV27 and TRBJ2-5; unclear D gene. Trimming took off 2 bases at V and 4 bases at J, with 8 bases between the two ends. CDR1 and CDR2 (germline): MNHEY, SMNVEV (reference sequence). This CDR3 is 13 amino acids long. CDR3 in amino acids: CASSLRVGETQYF. CDR3 sequence (DNA): TGTGCCAGCAGTTTACGGGTAGGAGAGACCCAGTACTTC.

This clone appeared a few times. Additional DNA sequences in this sample encode the identical CDR3. The chain is built from TRBV5-4 and TRBJ1-2, with TRBD1 identical over 7 bases. Germline V gene sequence: CDR1 SGHNT, CDR2 YYREEE (reference sequence). The CDR3 spans 13 residues. V lost 4 bases to trimming and J lost 2 bases; unmatched junction nucleotides: 2. The CDR3 DNA sequence: TGTGCCAGCAGCCCGGACAGGAACTATGGCTACACCTTC. It specifies CASSPDRNYGYTF. Drawing the rest from reference TRBV5-4 and TRBJ1-2, the complete variable domain is ETGVTQSPTHLIKTRGQQVTLRCSSQSGHNTVSWYQQALGQGPQFIFQYYREEENGRGNFPPRFSGLQFPNYSSELNVNALELDDSALYLCASSPDRNYGYTFGSGTRLTVV.

As concerns this clone: Different DNA sequences within this sample yield the same CDR3. The V and J genes are TRBV5-1 and TRBJ2-3; 10 positions match TRBD2. V shed 4 bases, J shed 1 base, and the junction held 3 bases outside the gene matches. The CDR3 totals 15 residues. Germline V gene lookup returns CDR1 SGHRS and CDR2 YFSETQ. The CDR3 DNA is TGCGCCAGCAGCCCAGGACTAGCGGGCACAGATACGCAGTATTTT. Translated: CASSPGLAGTDTQYF.

The chain employs TRBV19 and TRBJ2-2; 9 nucleotides agree with TRBD2. The CDR3 has 19 amino acids. V shed 0 bases and J 4 bases; nucleotides not matched to a gene: 12. Germline CDR1 and CDR2: LNHDA and SQIVND (reference sequence). CDR3 sequence (DNA): TGTGCCAGTAGTATAGATTTAAGGGGTCTAGCGGGATCCACCGGGGAGCTGTTTTTT. This gives the protein CASSIDLRGLAGSTGELFF.

This clone was detected only once. Other DNA sequences within the sample encode an identical CDR3. The genes are TRBV5-1 and TRBJ2-5; no definite D call. The CDR3 runs to 13 residues. CDR1 is SGHRS, CDR2 YFSETQ, per germline. The V and J ends lost 4 bases and 5 bases respectively, with 12 bases between them. The DNA for the CDR3 is TGCGCCAGCAGCCTGCCAAGTGGGGAGACCCAGTACTTC. It encodes CASSLPSGETQYF.

The rearrangement links TRBV6-1 to TRBJ2-1; D is possibly TRBD1 (6 bases). V was trimmed by 6 bases and J by 10 bases, leaving 13 bases between them. The CDR3 is made up of 12 amino acids. The germline V gene encodes CDR1 MNHNS and CDR2 SASEGT. CDR3 region: CASRAFGTEQFF. In DNA, the CDR3 is TGTGCCAGCAGGGCTTTCGGGACAGAGCAGTTCTTC.

The rearrangement uses TRBV7-3 and TRBJ2-3, with 9 nucleotides matching TRBD1. This CDR3 has 14 amino acids. Looked up from germline, CDR1 is SGHTA and CDR2 is FQGTGA. J lost 3 bases, V lost 5 bases, and 3 bases had no gene match. The CDR3 DNA reads as TGTGCCAGCAGCGCACAGGGGGCGACAGATACGCAGTATTTT. This encodes CASSAQGATDTQYF.

The rearrangement joins TRBV30 to TRBJ1-1; the D gene is possibly TRBD1 (5 bases). The CDR3 loop spans 13 amino acids. The V gene's germline CDR1 is GTSNPN and CDR2 SVGIG (reference sequence). The germline V and J ends were trimmed by 0 bases and 7 bases, with 12 bases remaining between them. The CDR3 nucleotides are TGTGCCTGGAGTGTAGGAGGGGTAGGTGAAGCTTTCTTT. The encoded protein is CAWSVGGVGEAFF.

The chain is built from TRBV9 and TRBJ1-6; 7 bases fit TRBD1. The germline gives CDR1 SGDLS, CDR2 YYNGEE. V lost 4 bases, J lost 8 bases, and 9 bases stayed unmatched. CDR3 length equals 15 residues. Here the CDR3 DNA reads TGTGCCAGCAGCCACGGGACAGCCGGGGATTCACCCCTCCACTTT. This encodes CASSHGTAGDSPLHF.

This chain joins TRBV10-3 and TRBJ1-2, with a possible D match to TRBD1 (6 bases). With 8 bases removed from V and 5 bases from J, the gap between germline ends came to 9 bases. The CDR3 has 11 amino acids. Germline CDR1 is ENHRY and CDR2 is SYGVKD. CDR3 residues: CAIARGYGYTF. For the CDR3, the DNA is TGTGCCATCGCCAGGGGATATGGCTACACCTTC.

This chain connects TRBV6-7 to TRBJ2-7; 10 bases map to TRBD2. TRBV6-7 is identified as an open reading frame with a role that is uncertain. The trim removed 6 bases at V and 0 bases at J, leaving 20 bases unmatched. This CDR3 has 20 residues. The CDR3 DNA is TGTGCCAGCAGCGCCACTAGCGGGACAACTATTAGTGCGCGCTCCTACGAGCAGTACTTC. It translates to CASSATSGTTISARSYEQYF.

The chain couples TRBV18 to TRBJ2-1, with TRBD2 matching over 8 bases. The CDR3 sequence is 17 residues long. CDR1 is KGHSH, CDR2 LQKENI, per germline. V trimming: 1 base; J trimming: 9 bases; junction bases outside the gene matches: 14. CDR3 sequence: CASSPRGLALLSAEQFF. Written as DNA, the CDR3 is TGTGCCAGCTCACCACGAGGACTAGCTTTACTGAGTGCTGAGCAGTTCTTC.

This sequence joins TRBV6-1 and TRBJ2-5; 8 bases align to TRBD2. The assigned J gene may be wrong: the sequence end matches TRBJ2-7 better. From germline, CDR1 is MNHNS and CDR2 SASEGT. The CDR3 runs 15 residues. The CDR3 here is CASREIGTRLDEQYF. The CDR3, as DNA: TGTGCCAGCAGAGAGATCGGGACTAGGTTGGACGAGCAGTACTTC.

The chain carries TRBV9 and TRBJ2-1; D not certain. The CDR3 spans 14 residues. Germline loops: CDR1 SGDLS, CDR2 YYNGEE. Trimming removed 1 base at V and 1 base at J, with 6 bases between. CDR3 bases: TGTGCCAGCAGCGTAACAGAATCCTACAATGAGCAGTTCTTC. It yields the protein CASSVTESYNEQFF.

The rearrangement uses TRBV5-1 and TRBJ2-5, with D possibly being TRBD2 (5 bases). Germline values: CDR1 SGHRS, CDR2 YFSETQ. The CDR3 loop spans 17 amino acids. V shed 4 bases and J shed 4 bases, with 23 bases lying between them. In nucleotides, the CDR3 is TGCGCCAGCAGCCCAGGTGTGGCCGGGGTGGGTCGAGAGACCCAGTACTTC. Its protein product is CASSPGVAGVGRETQYF.

The V and J genes are TRBV11-3 and TRBJ2-6, with D perhaps matching TRBD1 (6 bases). The germline V gene encodes CDR1 SGHNT and CDR2 YENEEA. The CDR3 has 14 amino acids. With 6 bases removed from V and 1 base from J, the gap between germline ends came to 7 bases. In nucleotides, the CDR3 is TGTGCCAGCAGAACAGGGTCTGGGGCCAACGTCCTGACTTTC. Residues: CASRTGSGANVLTF.

V gene TRBV6-5 combines with J gene TRBJ2-2, with D perhaps TRBD2 (6 bases). The germline V gene has CDR1 MNHEY and CDR2 SVGAGI. The V end lost 2 bases, the J end lost 2 bases, and 9 bases lay between the germline ends. The CDR3 is made up of 15 amino acids. The CDR3 bases are TGTGCCAGCAGTTACCGGGACTCCAACACCGGGGAGCTGTTTTTT. Residues: CASSYRDSNTGELFF.

The sample holds one count of this clone. One end of the junction does not line up with germline, which may come from a read error. This chain connects TRBV28 to TRBJ2-3; D ambiguous. Germline V gene sequence: CDR1 MDHEN, CDR2 SYDVKM. The CDR3 runs to 11 residues. CDR3 in DNA: TGTGCCAGCAGTTCCACACATACGCAGTATTTT. It translates to CASSSTHTQYF. Combining the CDR3 with reference TRBV28 and TRBJ2-3 gives the whole variable domain DVKVTQSSRYLVKRTGEKVFLECVQDMDHENMFWYRQDPGLGLRLIYFSYDVKMKEKGDIPEGYSVSREKKERFSLILESASTNQTSMYLCASSSTHTQYFGPGTRLTVL.

This chain joins TRBV5-1 and TRBJ1-2, with a weak D call TRBD1 (6 bases). The CDR3 contains 14 residues. In germline, CDR1 is SGHRS, CDR2 YFSETQ. The ends were cut back, 3 bases at V and 4 bases at J, with 13 bases in the middle. DNA for the CDR3: TGCGCCAGCAGCTCCGGACAGCGAAGCTATGGCTACACCTTC. Its protein product is CASSSGQRSYGYTF.

The chain employs TRBV7-9 and TRBJ1-2; possibly TRBD1 for D (6 bases). The CDR3 consists of 13 residues. The ends were cut back, 5 bases at V and 6 bases at J, with 13 bases in the middle. Germline CDR1 is SEHNR and CDR2 is FQNEAQ (reference sequence). The CDR3 spells CASSHGSGDGYTF. CDR3 in DNA: TGTGCCAGCAGCCACGGATCAGGGGATGGCTACACCTTC.